The 28 T cell receptor beta chains reported below all come from one sample, sequenced in a study of beta chain features in type 1 diabetes. Notes on the study in general: Across all four CD4+ subsets, people with type 1 diabetes showed modestly shorter TCRB CDR3s.

Their cognate antigens are unknown. Expressed TCRB transcripts were sequenced after all isolated RNA was converted to cDNA. The data were produced by immunoSEQ multiplex PCR, yet TCRdb's version contains in-frame clones alone and is incomplete. The sample has roughly 250,000 clones; around 21% are singletons. Sequences were obtained from naive CD4+ T cells from blood. Receptor source: a woman in her thirties or forties with type 1 diabetes.

This chain joins TRBV29-1 and TRBJ1-4; D possibly corresponds to TRBD1 (6 bases). CDR1 and CDR2 (germline): SQVTM, ANQGSEA. Deletions cut 7 bases from V and 4 bases from J, with 13 bases between. CDR3 length equals 13 residues. The CDR3: CSAADSFNEKLFF. CDR3 sequence (DNA): TGCAGCGCTGCGGACAGTTTTAATGAAAAACTGTTTTTT.

The V and J genes are TRBV30 and TRBJ2-1; unclear D gene. CDR3 size: 11 residues. In germline, CDR1 is GTSNPN, CDR2 SVGIG (reference sequence). The ends were cut back, 4 bases at V and 6 bases at J, with 7 bases in the middle. The CDR3 coding sequence is TGTGCCTGGATGGCGGCCAATGAGCAGTTCTTC. It is translated as CAWMAANEQFF.

The rearrangement uses TRBV2 and TRBJ1-1; 9 bases align to TRBD1. This CDR3 is built from 15 residues. Germline V gives CDR1 SNHLY, CDR2 FYNNEI. Unmatched junction bases numbered 4, after V lost 4 bases and J lost 1 base. CDR3 protein: CASSVQGAGNTEAFF. In nucleotides, the CDR3 is TGTGCCAGCAGTGTACAGGGGGCGGGGAACACTGAAGCTTTCTTT. Filled out from reference TRBV2 and TRBJ1-1, the complete variable domain reads EPEVTQTPSHQVTQMGQEVILRCVPISNHLYFYWYRQILGQKVEFLVSFYNNEISEKSEIFDDQFSVERPDGSNFTLKIRSTKLEDSAMYFCASSVQGAGNTEAFFGQGTRLTVV.

This clone occurred a few times. The V call is TRBV25-1, the J call TRBJ1-1, with 7 bases aligning to TRBD1. The CDR3 loop spans 13 amino acids. Trimming cost V 4 bases and J 3 bases; bases outside gene matches: 2. Germline V gene sequence: CDR1 MGHDK, CDR2 SYGVNS. DNA for the CDR3: TGTGCCAGCAGTGCCAGGGGGGACACTGAAGCTTTCTTT. Its translation: CASSARGDTEAFF.

This clone has more than one count but fewer than ten. V and J are TRBV4-1 and TRBJ2-3, with TRBD1 matching 7 bases. V lost 4 bases, J lost 5 bases, and 12 bases stayed unmatched. The CDR3 has 16 amino acids. Germline V gene sequence: CDR1 MGHRA, CDR2 YSYEKL. The CDR3 nucleotides are TGCGCCAGCAGCCTTCAACGGACAGGAGGTGAAGATACGCAGTATTTT. Protein: CASSLQRTGGEDTQYF.

This clone occurred a few times. The rearrangement joins TRBV19 to TRBJ2-1, with 8 bases fitting TRBD1. Unmatched junction bases numbered 6, after V lost 5 bases and J lost 6 bases. CDR1 and CDR2 (germline): LNHDA, SQIVND (reference sequence). This CDR3 comprises 14 residues. CDR3 in amino acids: CASSFGQGGNEQFF. As DNA, the CDR3 is TGTGCCAGTAGTTTCGGACAGGGAGGCAATGAGCAGTTCTTC.

This clone occurred a few times. V and J are TRBV4-3 and TRBJ2-7; D may be TRBD2 (5 bases). V gave up 0 bases and J gave up 2 bases, with 8 bases separating them. CDR1 LGHNA and CDR2 YSLEER come from the germline V gene. The CDR3 is made up of 14 amino acids. CDR3 loop: CASSQEDWTYEQYF. Here the CDR3 DNA reads TGCGCCAGCAGCCAAGAGGACTGGACCTACGAGCAGTACTTC.

This clone was picked up a small number of times. The V gene is TRBV30, the J gene TRBJ2-3, with 13 bases that match TRBD2. This CDR3 is built from 15 residues. Unmatched junction bases numbered 4, after V lost 5 bases and J lost 2 bases. Germline CDR1 and CDR2: GTSNPN and SVGIG (reference sequence). The CDR3 region is CAWSGLAGLTDTQYF. The CDR3, as DNA: TGTGCCTGGTCGGGACTAGCGGGGCTCACAGATACGCAGTATTTT.

The chain links TRBV5-6 to TRBJ2-7, with TRBD1 identical over 7 bases. V lost 2 bases, J lost 0 bases, and 2 bases stayed unmatched. Germline V gene lookup returns CDR1 SGHDT and CDR2 YYEEEE. CDR3 length: 14 amino acids. CDR3 sequence reads: CASSLRDSSYEQYF. CDR3 DNA sequence: TGTGCCAGCAGCTTACGGGACAGCTCCTACGAGCAGTACTTC.

The V gene is TRBV4-3, the J gene TRBJ2-3; TRBD2 agrees at 8 bases. This CDR3 comprises 16 residues. The junction had 10 bases not matched to a gene; V was cut back by 0 bases and J by 8 bases. The germline V gene has CDR1 LGHNA and CDR2 YSLEER. DNA of the CDR3: TGCGCCAGCAGCCAAGATCTGCCCGGGACTAGGGTTACGCAGTATTTT. This sequence encodes CASSQDLPGTRVTQYF.

The chain joins TRBV7-9 to TRBJ2-7, with 10 nucleotides matching TRBD2. Losses at the gene ends were 8 bases for V and 6 bases for J; bases not matched to a gene: 7. The CDR3 sequence is 13 residues long. From germline, CDR1 is SEHNR and CDR2 FQNEAQ (reference sequence). The CDR3 spells CASWASGSREQYF. CDR3 sequence (DNA): TGTGCCAGCTGGGCTAGCGGGAGTCGCGAGCAGTACTTC.

This clone has a handful of counts. This rearrangement joins TRBV18 to TRBJ2-7; 7 bases map to TRBD1. Germline lookup yields CDR1 KGHSH and CDR2 LQKENI. The CDR3 has 13 residues. V was clipped by 6 bases and J by 1 base; unmatched bases: 3. The CDR3 nucleotides are TGTGCCAGCTCCGGGACAGAATCCTACGAGCAGTACTTC. This gives the protein CASSGTESYEQYF.

This clone showed up just a few times. This sample also contains other DNA sequences that code for the same CDR3. This chain uses TRBV29-1 with TRBJ2-7, with 8 nucleotides matching TRBD1. Trimming removed 6 bases from V and 1 base from J; junction bases left unmatched: 5. Germline lookup yields CDR1 SQVTM and CDR2 ANQGSEA. The CDR3 is made up of 13 amino acids. Written as DNA, the CDR3 is TGCAGCGTGACAGGGGACCCTTCCTACGAGCAGTACTTC. This codes for CSVTGDPSYEQYF.

The genes are TRBV28 and TRBJ2-1; 8 bases fit TRBD1. Trimming removed 6 bases from V and 9 bases from J; junction bases left unmatched: 7. This CDR3 has 13 amino acids. CDR1 is MDHEN, CDR2 SYDVKM, per germline. CDR3 sequence: CASSPDRDTEQFF. Written as DNA, the CDR3 is TGTGCCAGCAGCCCGGACAGGGACACTGAGCAGTTCTTC.

The gene calls are TRBV28 and TRBJ2-5, with 8 bases that match TRBD1. Trimming cost V 6 bases and J 3 bases; bases outside gene matches: 9. This CDR3 contains 15 residues. Germline lookup yields CDR1 MDHEN and CDR2 SYDVKM. CDR3 DNA: TGTGCCAGCAGCCCCGCCGGACAGGGAGAAGAGACCCAGTACTTC. Protein: CASSPAGQGEETQYF.

The V and J genes are TRBV5-1 and TRBJ2-7; possibly TRBD2 for D (6 bases). The CDR3 has 16 residues. V lost 0 bases to trimming and J lost 1 base, with 14 bases between them. CDR1 is SGHRS and CDR2 is YFSETQ in the germline V gene. CDR3 region: CASSLGRESYSYEQYF. In DNA form, the CDR3 reads TGCGCCAGCAGCTTGGGTCGGGAGTCGTATTCCTACGAGCAGTACTTC.

The chain links TRBV5-6 to TRBJ1-1; TRBD1 agrees at 7 bases. The CDR3 totals 16 residues. Germline CDR1 reads SGHDT; CDR2 reads YYEEEE. V lost 2 bases to trimming and J lost 10 bases; unmatched junction nucleotides: 17. CDR3 nucleotide sequence: TGTGCCAGCAGCTTAACGAGGGGGCTGCATCCCAAAAGAGCTTTCTTT. Translating it yields CASSLTRGLHPKRAFF.

The V and J genes are TRBV9 and TRBJ2-7; D is uncertain. This CDR3 has 12 residues. The V gene's germline CDR1 is SGDLS and CDR2 YYNGEE. The ends were cut back, 3 bases at V and 2 bases at J, with 6 bases in the middle. The CDR3 spells CASSGVTYEQYF. In DNA, the CDR3 is TGTGCCAGCAGCGGTGTAACCTACGAGCAGTACTTC.

The rearrangement joins TRBV9 to TRBJ1-1, with unresolved D. Trimming shortened V by 5 bases and J by 1 base, and 12 bases separated the two germline ends. The germline V gene encodes CDR1 SGDLS and CDR2 YYNGEE. The CDR3 is 14 amino acids. This CDR3 is CASRRVEGNTEAFF. CDR3 nucleotides: TGTGCCAGCAGGAGGGTCGAGGGGAACACTGAAGCTTTCTTT. The full variable domain, completed using reference TRBV9 and TRBJ1-1, is DSGVTQTPKHLITATGQRVTLRCSPRSGDLSVYWYQQSLDQGLQFLIQYYNGEERAKGNILERFSAQQFPDLHSELNLSSLELGDSALYFCASRRVEGNTEAFFGQGTRLTVV.

This clone showed up just once. This chain uses TRBV9 with TRBJ2-4, with 7 bases matching TRBD1. Germline V gives CDR1 SGDLS, CDR2 YYNGEE. Germline trimming cut 3 bases from V and 0 bases from J; bases unmatched to any gene: 12. The CDR3 totals 18 residues. Written as DNA, the CDR3 is TGTGCCAGCAGCGGAGCATCTCAACAGGGGTTAGCCAAAAACATTCAGTACTTC. Translated: CASSGASQQGLAKNIQYF. Variable domain in full (rest from reference TRBV9 and TRBJ2-4): DSGVTQTPKHLITATGQRVTLRCSPRSGDLSVYWYQQSLDQGLQFLIQYYNGEERAKGNILERFSAQQFPDLHSELNLSSLELGDSALYFCASSGASQQGLAKNIQYFGAGTRLSVL.

Only a few counts were recorded for this clone. The J gene is TRBJ2-7, the V gene TRBV7-9, with a possible D match to TRBD1 (6 bases). The germline CDR1 and CDR2 sequences are SEHNR and FQNEAQ (reference sequence). Deletions cut 0 bases from V and 2 bases from J, with 14 bases between. The CDR3 is 16 residues long. CDR3 nucleotides: TGTGCCAGCAGCTTAGCGCAGTCCGGGACAACCTACGAGCAGTACTTC. It is translated as CASSLAQSGTTYEQYF.

The chain combines TRBV6-5 with TRBJ1-2; D call uncertain. In germline, CDR1 is MNHEY, CDR2 SVGAGI. The CDR3 extends over 13 amino acids. The V end lost 0 bases, the J end lost 8 bases, and 10 bases lay between the germline ends. CDR3 loop: CASSYSPWQGYTF. The DNA of the CDR3 is TGTGCCAGCAGTTACTCCCCGTGGCAGGGCTACACCTTC.

The chain is built from TRBV7-2 and TRBJ1-2; TRBD1 aligns across 11 bases. The CDR3 is 15 residues long. CDR1 is SGHTA and CDR2 is FQGNSA in the germline V gene. V trimming: 6 bases; J trimming: 7 bases; junction bases outside the gene matches: 10. The CDR3 nucleotides are TGTGCCAGCAGGCCAGATGGGACAGGGGGTCGTGGCTACACCTTC. It encodes CASRPDGTGGRGYTF. Full variable domain (remainder filled in from reference TRBV7-2 and TRBJ1-2): GAGVSQSPSNKVTEKGKDVELRCDPISGHTALYWYRQSLGQGLEFLIYFQGNSAPDKSGLPSDRFSAERTGGSVSTLTIQRTQQEDSAVYLCASRPDGTGGRGYTFGSGTRLTVV.

The chain joins TRBV6-5 to TRBJ2-3; 7 bases match TRBD2. With 8 bases clipped from V and 1 base from J, the junction kept 6 bases outside the gene matches. Germline loops: CDR1 MNHEY, CDR2 SVGAGI. The CDR3 is 14 amino acids. As DNA, the CDR3 is TGTGCCAGCCGAGTAGCGGGTGGCACAGATACGCAGTATTTT. Amino acids: CASRVAGGTDTQYF.

To note about this clone: The same CDR3 arises from other DNA sequences in this sample as well. The gene calls are TRBV7-2 and TRBJ2-3; TRBD2 matches 8 bases. CDR1 and CDR2 from the germline V gene are SGHTA and FQGNSA. The CDR3 totals 15 residues. V shed 0 bases and J 1 base; nucleotides not matched to a gene: 0. CDR3 region: CASSLASGGTDTQYF. The CDR3 DNA reads as TGTGCCAGCAGCTTAGCTAGCGGGGGCACAGATACGCAGTATTTT.

The J gene is TRBJ2-3, the V gene TRBV30; 14 bases fit TRBD2. CDR1 GTSNPN and CDR2 SVGIG come from the germline V gene (reference sequence). The ends lost 1 base at V and 3 bases at J; junction bases unmatched: 6. This CDR3 is 17 amino acids long. The chain's CDR3 is CAWSGRTSGRRTDTQYF. The CDR3 region has the DNA TGTGCCTGGAGTGGTCGGACTAGCGGGAGGAGAACAGATACGCAGTATTTT.

The gene calls are TRBV29-1 and TRBJ2-5, with 8 bases identical to TRBD1. The V gene end was trimmed by 3 bases and the J gene end by 5 bases; junction bases not matched to a gene: 5. Germline V gene sequence: CDR1 SQVTM, CDR2 ANQGSEA. The CDR3 has 13 amino acids. The CDR3 reads CSVEPQGAETQYF. The CDR3 DNA reads as TGCAGCGTTGAGCCTCAGGGGGCCGAGACCCAGTACTTC.

This clone has a handful of counts. This chain links TRBV7-2 with TRBJ1-2; 7 bases align to TRBD1. Germline values: CDR1 SGHTA, CDR2 FQGNSA. Unmatched junction bases numbered 5, after V lost 1 base and J lost 6 bases. The CDR3 has 14 amino acids. Written as DNA, the CDR3 is TGTGCCAGCAGCTTAGTAGAAGGGGGCCATGGCTACACCTTC. As protein: CASSLVEGGHGYTF.